The 16 T cell receptor beta chains below were found in one sample sequenced in a study of T cell clones after liver transplantation. The data were produced by immunoSEQ multiplex PCR, yet TCRdb's version contains in-frame clones alone and is incomplete. The table includes over 55,000 clones, around 70% detected once. Source: CD4+ T cells from blood, taken at the approximately 15-month timepoint. The receptors were gathered from a human patient who received a liver transplant. Some of the T cells might come from the graft donor.

In its sample, this clone ranks as medium-sized. The J gene is TRBJ2-7, the V gene TRBV18; perhaps D is TRBD1 or TRBD2 (5 bases each). CDR3 length: 13 amino acids. Germline V gene lookup returns CDR1 KGHSH and CDR2 LQKENI. V was clipped by 3 bases and J by 6 bases, with 12 bases between them. CDR3 DNA sequence: TGTGCCAGCTCACCGTCCCGGGACCTCGAGCAGTACGTC. It is translated as CASSPSRDLEQYV.

This clone turned up a few times. The rearrangement links TRBV18 to TRBJ1-1; perhaps TRBD1 as D (6 bases). The length of the CDR3 is 15 residues. The ends were cut back, 1 base at V and 2 bases at J, with 11 bases in the middle. Germline V gene lookup returns CDR1 KGHSH and CDR2 LQKENI. The CDR3: CASSPRGTPNTEAFF. CDR3 nucleotides: TGTGCCAGCTCACCACGCGGGACACCAAACACTGAAGCTTTCTTT.

The rearrangement uses TRBV28 and TRBJ1-2, with D unclear. The CDR3 runs to 14 residues. The germline V and J ends were trimmed by 7 bases and 2 bases, with 14 bases remaining between them. CDR1 and CDR2 (germline): MDHEN, SYDVKM. The CDR3 loop is CASTSLGRNYGYTF. In DNA form, the CDR3 reads TGTGCCAGCACCTCTCTTGGCAGGAACTATGGCTACACCTTC.

The table lists this clone with a few counts. The rearrangement joins TRBV10-3 to TRBJ2-5; D possibly matches TRBD1 or TRBD2 (5 bases each). The V end lost 2 bases, the J end lost 5 bases, and 15 bases lay between the germline ends. This CDR3 spans 15 amino acids. Germline V CDR1 and CDR2: ENHRY, SYGVKD. The CDR3 protein is CAISEGSLEGETQYF. In DNA form, the CDR3 reads TGTGCCATCAGTGAGGGCAGTCTAGAGGGGGAGACCCAGTACTTC.

The CDR3 coding sequence is TGTGCCAGCAGCCACTATGGGACAGGGGGCCGGTCAGATACGCAGTATTTT. Translated: CASSHYGTGGRSDTQYF. The chain combines TRBV11-3 with TRBJ2-3; TRBD1 aligns across 12 bases. The length of the CDR3 is 17 residues. V lost 5 bases, J lost 4 bases, and 10 bases stayed unmatched. Germline values: CDR1 SGHNT, CDR2 YENEEA.

The DNA for the CDR3 is TGTGCCAGCAGTGTGTCGGGGCGTACGGGAGATACGCAGTATTTT. This sequence encodes CASSVSGRTGDTQYF. The chain links TRBV2 to TRBJ2-3; D tentatively fits TRBD1 or TRBD2 (5 bases each). Germline CDR1 reads SNHLY; CDR2 reads FYNNEI. There are 15 residues in the CDR3. V was pared by 4 bases and J by 5 bases, with 16 bases between.

The CDR3: CASRPGLPAAEQYF. The CDR3 DNA follows: TGTGCCAGCAGGCCGGGACTCCCTGCTGCCGAGCAGTACTTC. V gene TRBV27 combines with J gene TRBJ2-7; maybe TRBD2 (6 bases). The germline V gene encodes CDR1 MNHEY and CDR2 SMNVEV (reference sequence). The V end was cut by 6 bases, the J end by 6 bases, with 18 bases between. This CDR3 has 14 residues.

The V and J genes are TRBV7-9 and TRBJ1-4, with a possible D match to TRBD1 (6 bases). Trimming removed 5 bases from V and 8 bases from J, with 18 bases in between. The CDR3 has 15 amino acids. Germline-derived CDR1 and CDR2 are SEHNR and FQNEAQ (reference sequence). Here the CDR3 DNA reads TGTGCCAGCAGCCAAACCGCAGGGGCAGGCGAAAAACTGTTTTTT. Translated: CASSQTAGAGEKLFF.

CDR3 protein: CASSSGRIGEQFF. In DNA, the CDR3 is TGTGCCAGCAGCTCCGGGAGGATAGGTGAGCAGTTCTTC. The rearrangement links TRBV5-6 to TRBJ2-1; 7 nucleotides match TRBD2. CDR1 is SGHDT and CDR2 is YYEEEE in the germline V gene. This CDR3 comprises 13 residues. Unmatched junction bases numbered 6, after V lost 3 bases and J lost 9 bases.

V gene TRBV7-9 combines with J gene TRBJ2-3, with D unresolved. Germline V gene sequence: CDR1 SEHNR, CDR2 FQNEAQ (reference sequence). The V and J ends lost 6 bases and 0 bases respectively, with 13 bases between them. The CDR3 is 15 amino acids. Here the CDR3 DNA reads TGTGCCAGCAGTAAACTCCTCTCTAGCACAGATACGCAGTATTTT. It yields the protein CASSKLLSSTDTQYF.

Details on this clone: Other DNA variants within this sample encode the same CDR3. This chain connects TRBV18 to TRBJ1-1, with TRBD1 as a possible D gene (6 bases). This CDR3 has 13 amino acids. Per the germline V gene, CDR1 is KGHSH and CDR2 is LQKENI. V lost 3 bases and J lost 1, with 6 bases in between. The CDR3 protein is CASSPGQNTEAFF. The CDR3 DNA reads as TGTGCCAGCTCACCGGGACAGAACACTGAAGCTTTCTTT.

The V and J genes are TRBV6-6 and TRBJ2-1; 11 bases are a match to TRBD1. This CDR3 is 16 amino acids long. V shed 5 bases and J 5 bases; nucleotides not matched to a gene: 8. The germline V gene encodes CDR1 MNHNY and CDR2 SVGAGI (reference sequence). Here the CDR3 reads CASSRPGTGGNNEQFF. The CDR3 region has the DNA TGTGCCAGCAGTCGACCCGGGACAGGGGGAAACAATGAGCAGTTCTTC.

This clone was detected only a few times. The genes are TRBV29-1 and TRBJ1-1, with D possibly being TRBD1 (5 bases). The CDR3 length is 13 residues. V dropped 2 bases and J dropped 1 base, with 8 bases sitting between them. Germline CDR1 is SQVTM and CDR2 is ANQGSEA. DNA of the CDR3: TGCAGCGTTGAACTGACAGCGAACACTGAAGCTTTCTTT. Translation: CSVELTANTEAFF. Looking up the rest from reference TRBV29-1 and TRBJ1-1 gives the full variable domain: SAVISQKPSRDICQRGTSLTIQCQVDSQVTMMFWYRQQPGQSLTLIATANQGSEATYESGFVIDKFPISRPNLTFSTLTVSNMSPEDSSIYLCSVELTANTEAFFGQGTRLTVV.

The genes are TRBV11-2 and TRBJ2-1; 11 nucleotides align to TRBD2. The CDR3 length is 17 residues. Germline V gene sequence: CDR1 SGHAT, CDR2 FQNNGV. The V and J ends lost 5 bases and 4 bases, in that order; junction bases with no gene match: 10. In nucleotides, the CDR3 is TGTGCCAGCAGCGTACAACTAGCGGGGGCGGTATACAATGAGCAGTTCTTC. Its translation: CASSVQLAGAVYNEQFF.

The chain joins TRBV6-6 to TRBJ2-5, with a weak D call TRBD2 (6 bases). V was cut by 8 bases and J by 4 bases, with 20 bases left in between. CDR1 and CDR2 (germline): MNHNY, SVGAGI (reference sequence). This CDR3 spans 15 amino acids. As DNA, the CDR3 is TGTGCCAGCTCCCCGTACGGGGGAACTAGAGAGACCCAGTACTTC. It yields the protein CASSPYGGTRETQYF.

The genes are TRBV5-4 and TRBJ2-7; D unclear. The CDR3 spans 14 residues. Germline CDR1 and CDR2: SGHNT and YYREEE (reference sequence). The V and J ends lost 0 bases and 0 bases respectively, with 7 bases between them. The DNA of the CDR3 is TGTGCCAGCAGCTTGGGACAAACCTCCTACGAGCAGTACTTC. Translating gives CASSLGQTSYEQYF.